One sample yielded the 5 T cell receptor beta chains listed below, sequenced in a study of tumor and adjacent non-tumor tissue in lung cancer. RNA was extracted from bulk tissue without any cell sorting. Distant lung tissue was collected more than 3 cm away from the tumor edge. A modified ARM-PCR protocol with three rounds of nested PCR amplified TCRbeta. TCRdb reprocessed the multiplex PCR reads via MiXCR and lists one record per CDR3 protein. The sample has 100,000 or so distinct CDR3 sequences, 80% seen once. The specimen sequenced was distant non-tumor lung tissue. The receptors shown here come from a man aged 60 to 75 with small cell lung cancer.

This clonotype was picked up one time. At one boundary the junction diverges from the germline segment, which might be a read error. V gene TRBV6-5 combines with J gene TRBJ1-2, with D hard to call. The germline V gene encodes CDR1 MNHEY and CDR2 SVGAGI. This CDR3 spans 12 amino acids. The CDR3 spells CARRRGNYGYTF. The CDR3 region has the DNA TGTGCCAGGAGGCGCGGTAACTATGGCTACACTTTC.

The chain joins TRBV6-2 or TRBV6-3 to TRBJ2-1; 8 bases are shared with TRBD2. Germline V CDR1 and CDR2: MNHEY, SVGEGT. The CDR3 loop spans 18 amino acids. Trimming at V came to 1 base and at J to 9 bases, leaving 17 bases not matched to a gene. The CDR3 region is CASSYLVLTSGSHIEQFF. The CDR3 DNA sequence: TGTGCCAGCAGTTACTTAGTCCTTACTAGCGGAAGTCACATTGAGCAGTTCTTC.

Note on this clonotype: The final CDR3 position lacks the conserved phenylalanine or tryptophan, pointing to a likely read error. The rearrangement uses TRBV11-2 and TRBJ2-2; D is uncertain. Per the germline V gene, CDR1 is SGHAT and CDR2 is FQNNGV. The CDR3 extends over 13 amino acids. The CDR3 region is CDSSLESARELFY. CDR3 nucleotide sequence: TGTGACAGCAGCTTAGAGTCGGCCCGGGAGCTGTTTTAT.

For this clonotype: A much larger clonotype is one base distant, so this may be a read error. The rearrangement links TRBV7-9 to TRBJ2-7; 8 positions match TRBD2. In germline, CDR1 is SEHNR, CDR2 FQNEAQ (reference sequence). V was clipped by 10 bases and J by 7 bases; unmatched bases: 6. This CDR3 spans 11 amino acids. The CDR3 spells CANEGLGEQYF. The CDR3 DNA reads TGTGCCAACGAGGGACTAGGGGAGCAGTACTTC.

This clonotype was recorded many times. The V call is TRBV12-3 or TRBV12-4, the J call TRBJ2-2, with 14 bases identical to TRBD2. V shed 6 bases, J shed 6 bases, and the junction held 6 bases outside the gene matches. This CDR3 is built from 16 residues. As DNA, the CDR3 is TGTGCCAGCAGGCCGGGACTAGCGGGAGTAGCCGGGGAGCTGTTTTTT. This encodes CASRPGLAGVAGELFF.